The clone carrying this T cell receptor beta chain was found a few times. A second PCR of 7 to 11 cycles used a sample-barcoded 5' primer and a J-beta primer mix. TCRdb re-analysed the 5' RACE reads in MiXCR, keeping a single row per CDR3 protein. The table shows nearly 800,000 distinct CDR3 sequences, with approximately 60% occurring only once. These data originate in a study of blood T cells in healthy people across ages. This CDR3 is 16 amino acids long. The V gene's germline CDR1 is SGHAT and CDR2 FQNNGV. The J segment lost 7 bases and the V segment lost 3 bases, leaving 8 bases of the junction unmatched.

The rearrangement uses TRBV11-2 and TRBJ1-6; 8 bases line up with TRBD1. The sequence was obtained from a man aged 35 to 55 in good health. Source material: blood. CDR3 amino acids: CASSFKPGQENSPLHF. CDR3 DNA sequence: TGTGCCAGCAGCTTTAAACCGGGACAGGAGAATTCACCCCTCCACTTT.